The 13 T cell receptor beta chains presented below share a single source sample, sequenced in a study of CD8 T cells in Susac syndrome (dated by TCRdb to 2018 to 2020). Library prep was done by the immunoSEQ multiplex PCR assay. RNA was extracted using the RNeasy kit, and roughly 0.5 to 1 ug of the RNA was reverse transcribed with random hexamers. TCRdb reanalyzed the raw reads on its own, using fastp at Q25 for trimming and MiXCR for clone calling, and kept in-frame beta chains. One record per CDR3 amino acid sequence lists the most common genes and DNA. The sample contains 120,000 or so distinct CDR3 sequences, roughly 94% of them found a single time. Roughly 0.098% of the sample rests with the top ten. Sequenced material: CD4+ T cells from PBMCs. The origin of the receptors is a human donor in good health.

The chain joins TRBV6-1 to TRBJ1-2; 8 positions agree with TRBD1. Germline V lookup: CDR1 MNHNS, CDR2 SASEGT. This CDR3 comprises 13 residues. V was clipped by 10 bases and J by 1 base; unmatched bases: 5. The CDR3 loop reads CATQTGVNYGYTF. In DNA, the CDR3 is TGTGCCACCCAGACAGGGGTTAACTATGGCTACACCTTC.

The rearrangement joins TRBV10-3 to TRBJ2-5; D perhaps matches TRBD1 (6 bases). Germline CDR1 reads ENHRY; CDR2 reads SYGVKD. The CDR3 has 12 residues. V lost 5 bases to trimming and J lost 5 bases, with 9 bases between them. This CDR3 is CAISQGTETQYF. Here the CDR3 DNA reads TGTGCCATCAGTCAGGGGACGGAGACCCAGTACTTC.

The chain links TRBV7-2 to TRBJ2-2; D might be TRBD1 (6 bases). This CDR3 spans 14 amino acids. The V gene lost 3 bases and the J gene lost 6 bases, with 11 bases spanning the gap. Germline V lookup: CDR1 SGHTA, CDR2 FQGNSA. The CDR3 protein is CASSFKGVSGELFF. In nucleotides, the CDR3 is TGTGCCAGCAGCTTTAAGGGGGTTTCCGGGGAGCTGTTTTTT.

This clonotype was observed a single time. This chain uses TRBV3-1 with TRBJ2-5; TRBD1 might be the D (5 bases). The CDR3 is 14 amino acids. CDR1 and CDR2 (germline): LGHDT, YNNKEL (reference sequence). V was trimmed by 1 base and J by 5 bases, leaving 11 bases between them. Here the CDR3 DNA reads TGTGCCAGCAGCCAAGGGCAGGGTGGGGAGACCCAGTACTTC. As protein: CASSQGQGGETQYF.

The V gene is TRBV14, the J gene TRBJ1-2; D is unclear. This CDR3 spans 10 amino acids. The V and J ends lost 4 bases and 5 bases respectively, with 2 bases between them. Looked up from germline, CDR1 is SGHDN and CDR2 is FVKESK. CDR3 sequence reads: CASSRYGYTF. The CDR3 region has the DNA TGTGCCAGCAGCCGTTATGGCTACACCTTC.

This chain connects TRBV20-1 to TRBJ2-5, with D maybe TRBD2 (5 bases). CDR3 size: 15 residues. Trimming shortened V by 6 bases and J by 3 bases, and 20 bases separated the two germline ends. Germline V lookup: CDR1 DFQATT, CDR2 SNEGSKA (reference sequence). DNA for the CDR3: TGCAGTGCCCTACCCCTTAGGGAGATAAAAGAGACCCAGTACTTC. Amino acid sequence: CSALPLREIKETQYF.

CDR3 nucleotide sequence: TGTGCCAGCAGCTTATTTTCCGGGAGGGCCGGGGCCGGGGAGCTGTTTTTT. Translated: CASSLFSGRAGAGELFF. The V and J genes are TRBV7-2 and TRBJ2-2; TRBD2 aligns across 8 bases. From germline, CDR1 is SGHTA and CDR2 FQGNSA. The CDR3 is 17 amino acids. Trimming took 2 bases from V and 6 from J; bases not matched to a gene: 11.

The chain carries TRBV3-1 and TRBJ2-1; 8 bases match TRBD2. From germline, CDR1 is LGHDT and CDR2 YNNKEL (reference sequence). This CDR3 has 15 amino acids. V lost 3 bases, J lost 8 bases, and 9 bases stayed unmatched. DNA for the CDR3: TGTGCCAGCAGCCATACCGGGACTAGGGGAGATGAGCAGTTCTTC. Translated, it gives CASSHTGTRGDEQFF.

The rearrangement joins TRBV7-9 to TRBJ1-1; the D is unclear. Germline loops: CDR1 SEHNR, CDR2 FQNEAQ (reference sequence). This CDR3 is built from 13 residues. Trimming removed 5 bases at V and 3 bases at J, with 10 bases between. CDR3 region: CASSIQRDTEAFF. CDR3 in DNA: TGTGCCAGCAGCATCCAGAGGGACACTGAAGCTTTCTTT.

The CDR3: CASSRFSGVEQYF. The CDR3 DNA is TGTGCCAGCAGCCGCTTCTCGGGCGTTGAGCAGTACTTC. The genes are TRBV5-6 and TRBJ2-7; D call uncertain. This CDR3 region has 13 residues. Per the germline V gene, CDR1 is SGHDT and CDR2 is YYEEEE. With 4 bases removed from V and 7 bases from J, the gap between germline ends came to 15 bases.

This rearrangement joins TRBV5-1 to TRBJ2-7, with 14 bases lining up with TRBD2. Germline-derived CDR1 and CDR2 are SGHRS and YFSETQ. J was trimmed by 3 bases and V by 4 bases; bases with no gene match: 9. CDR3 length equals 17 residues. CDR3 sequence: CASSLWGLAGANYEQYF. The CDR3 DNA reads as TGCGCCAGCAGCCTATGGGGACTAGCGGGAGCGAACTACGAGCAGTACTTC. Complete variable domain (other parts from reference TRBV5-1 and TRBJ2-7): KAGVTQTPRYLIKTRGQQVTLSCSPISGHRSVSWYQQTPGQGLQFLFEYFSETQRNKGNFPGRFSGRQFSNSRSEMNVSTLELGDSALYLCASSLWGLAGANYEQYFGPGTRLTVT.

V gene TRBV19 combines with J gene TRBJ2-2, with D perhaps matching TRBD1 (6 bases). Trimming left V 5 bases short and J 2 bases short, with 18 bases between. CDR1 is LNHDA and CDR2 is SQIVND in the germline V gene (reference sequence). This CDR3 has 17 residues. CDR3 region: CASSVIQGGTNTGELFF. CDR3 nucleotide sequence: TGTGCCAGTAGTGTGATTCAAGGGGGAACAAACACCGGGGAGCTGTTTTTT.

The count of this clonotype is one. V gene TRBV20-1 combines with J gene TRBJ2-7, with 10 bases matching TRBD2. V was pared by 5 bases and J by 5 bases, with 9 bases of the junction left unmatched. The V gene's germline CDR1 is DFQATT and CDR2 SNEGSKA (reference sequence). The CDR3 is 14 amino acids. The CDR3 region is CSAPILAGGDEQYF. The CDR3 region has the DNA TGCAGTGCTCCCATTTTAGCGGGAGGCGACGAGCAGTACTTC.